This T cell receptor (beta chain) appears in the sequencing data of a study of beta chain features in type 1 diabetes. CDR1 SGHRS and CDR2 YFSETQ come from the germline V gene. Trimming cost V 1 base and J 2 bases; bases outside gene matches: 6. The CDR3 extends over 16 amino acids. Study-level points and caveats: It was among patients, rather than healthy donors, that naive, central memory and Treg TCRB repertoires appeared more similar.

The authors reverse transcribed all of the isolated RNA, so sequencing captured expressed TCRB transcripts. Sequencing used immunoSEQ multiplex PCR; TCRdb keeps in-frame clones, though not all of them. The sample includes under 250,000 clones, roughly 15% of them seen just once. Of note for this clone: Its matching antigen is unknown.

Sequencing input: naive CD4+ T cells from blood. The receptor comes from a woman between 40 and 55 years old in good health. V is TRBV5-1 and J is TRBJ2-7; TRBD1 agrees at 10 bases. The CDR3 coding sequence is TGCGCCAGCAGCTTGAGAGGGGGACAGGGGCCCTACGAGCAGTACTTC. Translated: CASSLRGGQGPYEQYF.